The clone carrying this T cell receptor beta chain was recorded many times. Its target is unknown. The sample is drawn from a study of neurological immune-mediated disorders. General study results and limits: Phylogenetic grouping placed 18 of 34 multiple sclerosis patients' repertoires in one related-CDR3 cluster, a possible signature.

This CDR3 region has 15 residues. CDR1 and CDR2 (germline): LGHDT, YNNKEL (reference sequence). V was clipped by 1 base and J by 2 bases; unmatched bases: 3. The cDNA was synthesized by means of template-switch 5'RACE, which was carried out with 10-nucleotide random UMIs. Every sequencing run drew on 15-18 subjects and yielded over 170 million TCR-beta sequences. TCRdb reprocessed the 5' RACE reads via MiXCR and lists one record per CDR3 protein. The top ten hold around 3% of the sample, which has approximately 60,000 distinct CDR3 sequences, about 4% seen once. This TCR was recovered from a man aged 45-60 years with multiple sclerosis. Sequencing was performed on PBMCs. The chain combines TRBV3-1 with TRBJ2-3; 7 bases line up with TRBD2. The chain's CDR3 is CASSQGEGSTDTQYF. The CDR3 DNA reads TGTGCCAGCAGCCAAGGGGAGGGCTCCACAGATACGCAGTATTTT.